One and the same sample provided the 30 T cell receptor beta chains below, sequenced in a study of cytotoxic CD8 clonotypes in ibrutinib-treated CLL (dated by TCRdb to the early 2020s). The library came from the immunoSEQ multiplex PCR assay. TCRdb carries this immuneACCESS record with in-frame sequences only. Its versions omit some clonotypes, under half of them owing to an unresolved V gene in the studies checked, with the rest unexplained. The sample table holds over 110,000 clones, of which 85% to 95% were seen once. The ten most abundant clones make up approximately 10% of the sample. In the paper's terms, the time point label means: more than 10 months on ibrutinib. The sequenced sample was PBMCs, obtained after 12 months of ibrutinib treatment. Receptor source: a human donor with chronic lymphocytic leukemia.

The genes are TRBV7-9 and TRBJ1-1; D not certain. The V gene lost 5 bases and the J gene lost 0 bases, with 13 bases spanning the gap. This CDR3 contains 15 residues. Germline CDR1 reads SEHNR; CDR2 reads FQNEAQ (reference sequence). The CDR3 DNA reads TGTGCCAGCAGCCCGGTTCGGTACATGAACACTGAAGCTTTCTTT. This encodes CASSPVRYMNTEAFF. Based on the CDR3 plus reference TRBV7-9 and TRBJ1-1, the full variable domain is DTGVSQNPRHKITKRGQNVTFRCDPISEHNRLYWYRQTLGQGPEFLTYFQNEAQLEKSRLLSDRFSAERPKGSFSTLEIQRTEQGDSAMYLCASSPVRYMNTEAFFGQGTRLTVV.

The chain couples TRBV15 to TRBJ1-4; TRBD1 is a possible D gene (5 bases). The CDR3 runs to 17 residues. Germline V gene sequence: CDR1 LNHNV, CDR2 YYDKDF (reference sequence). Trimming took 6 bases from V and 6 from J, leaving 23 bases between them. In DNA form, the CDR3 reads TGTGCCACCAGTACGCAAGAGGGGCGCCTCGTGGATGAAAAACTGTTTTTT. This encodes CATSTQEGRLVDEKLFF.

With respect to this clone: This sample also contains other DNA sequences that code for the same CDR3. CDR3 DNA: TGTGCCAGCAGCTCGACTAGCGGCTCCTACAATGAGCAGTTCTTC. It yields the protein CASSSTSGSYNEQFF. This chain links TRBV7-6 with TRBJ2-1; 9 bases align to TRBD2. Germline V gene sequence: CDR1 SGHVS, CDR2 FNYEAQ. The CDR3 length is 15 residues. With 4 bases clipped from V and 0 bases from J, the junction kept 1 base outside the gene matches.

The genes are TRBV10-3 and TRBJ1-1, with a weak D call TRBD1 (6 bases). The germline V gene encodes CDR1 ENHRY and CDR2 SYGVKD. With 3 bases removed from V and 8 bases from J, the gap between germline ends came to 10 bases. This CDR3 region has 12 residues. The CDR3 reads CAISETGTEAFF. The CDR3 coding sequence is TGTGCCATCAGTGAAACCGGGACAGAAGCTTTCTTT.

The chain combines TRBV7-9 with TRBJ1-4; D unclear. From germline, CDR1 is SEHNR and CDR2 FQNEAQ (reference sequence). The CDR3 has 14 amino acids. V shed 6 bases and J shed 2 bases, with 10 bases lying between them. The CDR3 bases are TGTGCCAGCAGGCGGGAGGGCACTAATGAAAAACTGTTTTTT. It encodes CASRREGTNEKLFF.

The rearrangement links TRBV19 to TRBJ1-3, with unresolved D. The germline CDR1 and CDR2 sequences are LNHDA and SQIVND (reference sequence). Trimming left V 3 bases short and J 0 bases short, with 6 bases between. The CDR3 has 14 residues. CDR3 sequence (DNA): TGTGCCAGTAGTATTCCGGCCTCTGGAAACACCATATATTTT. Translated: CASSIPASGNTIYF. Full variable domain (rest looked up from reference TRBV19 and TRBJ1-3): DGGITQSPKYLFRKEGQNVTLSCEQNLNHDAMYWYRQDPGQGLRLIYYSQIVNDFQKGDIAEGYSVSREKKESFPLTVTSAQKNPTAFYLCASSIPASGNTIYFGEGSWLTVV.

The chain uses TRBV14 and TRBJ2-3; no firm D call. The CDR3 has 15 amino acids. Looked up from germline, CDR1 is SGHDN and CDR2 is FVKESK. Trimming took off 1 base at V and 5 bases at J, with 13 bases between the two ends. The CDR3 loop reads CASSQARLAGDTQYF. The CDR3 DNA is TGTGCCAGCAGCCAAGCCAGGTTAGCCGGAGATACGCAGTATTTT.

J is TRBJ2-5 and V is TRBV7-9; 9 nucleotides match TRBD2. The CDR3 consists of 15 residues. V lost 3 bases and J lost 2; bases outside the gene matches: 4. Per the germline V gene, CDR1 is SEHNR and CDR2 is FQNEAQ (reference sequence). CDR3 amino acids: CASSFLAGGQETQYF. The CDR3 coding sequence is TGTGCCAGCAGCTTTCTCGCGGGAGGGCAAGAGACCCAGTACTTC.

J is TRBJ2-7 and V is TRBV27; D gene uncertain. Between the trimmed V and J ends, which lost 1 base and 6 bases, there was a span of 4 bases. This CDR3 is 11 amino acids long. Germline CDR1 MNHEY, CDR2 SMNVEV (reference sequence). The CDR3 protein is CASSLYGEQYF. CDR3 DNA: TGTGCCAGCAGTTTATACGGCGAGCAGTACTTC.

CDR3 loop: CASSFAGTLLNEQFF. DNA of the CDR3: TGTGCCAGTAGTTTCGCCGGGACGCTTTTAAATGAGCAGTTCTTC. V is TRBV19 and J is TRBJ2-1; D is possibly TRBD1 or TRBD2 (5 bases each). Deletions cut 5 bases from V and 7 bases from J, with 18 bases between. The CDR3 runs 15 residues. Germline CDR1 and CDR2: LNHDA and SQIVND (reference sequence).

The V call is TRBV15, the J call TRBJ2-7; D uncertain. Germline lookup yields CDR1 LNHNV and CDR2 YYDKDF (reference sequence). The V gene lost 5 bases and the J gene lost 2 bases, with 10 bases spanning the gap. This CDR3 contains 13 residues. CDR3 loop: CATSSGSAYEQYF. CDR3 nucleotides: TGTGCCACCAGCTCCGGTTCCGCCTACGAGCAGTACTTC.

This chain links TRBV5-1 with TRBJ2-3; D not resolved. Trimming took off 4 bases at V and 2 bases at J, with 11 bases between the two ends. Germline V lookup: CDR1 SGHRS, CDR2 YFSETQ. The CDR3 loop spans 14 amino acids. The CDR3 DNA follows: TGCGCCAGCAGCGGACCTCTCATCACAGATACGCAGTATTTT. This sequence encodes CASSGPLITDTQYF.

The V call is TRBV11-2, the J call TRBJ1-4; no clear D gene. This CDR3 is built from 14 residues. Germline CDR1 reads SGHAT; CDR2 reads FQNNGV. Trimming took 2 bases from V and 5 from J, leaving 9 bases between them. CDR3 sequence (DNA): TGTGCCAGCAGCTTAAGCTACACAAATGAAAAACTGTTTTTT. It translates to CASSLSYTNEKLFF. Full variable domain (missing parts from reference TRBV11-2 and TRBJ1-4): EAGVAQSPRYKIIEKRQSVAFWCNPISGHATLYWYQQILGQGPKLLIQFQNNGVVDDSQLPKDRFSAERLKGVDSTLKIQPAKLEDSAVYLCASSLSYTNEKLFFGSGTQLSVL.

The CDR3 nucleotides are TGTGCCAGCAGTTACGGGACAGGCCGGGAGACCCAGTACTTC. Its protein is CASSYGTGRETQYF. V is TRBV6-5 and J is TRBJ2-5, with 8 bases that match TRBD1. This CDR3 has 14 amino acids. Germline assignment: CDR1 MNHEY and CDR2 SVGAGI. Unmatched junction bases numbered 4, after V lost 2 bases and J lost 5 bases.

V usage is TRBV6-5 and J usage is TRBJ2-3, with D possibly matching TRBD2 (5 bases). V was trimmed by 0 bases and J by 2 bases, leaving 9 bases between them. The CDR3 has 15 amino acids. Germline-derived CDR1 and CDR2 are MNHEY and SVGAGI. DNA for the CDR3: TGTGCCAGCAGTTACTCCGGAGGCCACACAGATACGCAGTATTTT. This codes for CASSYSGGHTDTQYF.

V is TRBV19 and J is TRBJ2-3; 11 bases fit TRBD2. Germline V gene data show CDR1 as LNHDA and CDR2 as SQIVND (reference sequence). J was trimmed by 4 bases and V by 3 bases; bases with no gene match: 6. This CDR3 has 16 residues. CDR3 nucleotide sequence: TGTGCCAGTAGTATGGCGGCTAGCGGGAGGTCAGATACGCAGTATTTT. Translated, it gives CASSMAASGRSDTQYF.

In its sample, this clone was seen once. The V gene is TRBV28, the J gene TRBJ1-2, with 8 bases fitting TRBD1. The CDR3 runs 13 residues. Germline V gives CDR1 MDHEN, CDR2 SYDVKM. The V segment lost 5 bases and the J segment 5 bases; nucleotides outside the gene matches: 4. In nucleotides, the CDR3 is TGTGCCAGCAGTCCAGGGGGCGGGTATGGCTACACCTTC. This translates into CASSPGGGYGYTF.

V gene TRBV19 combines with J gene TRBJ2-1; D perhaps matches TRBD1 (6 bases). CDR3 length: 13 residues. CDR1 and CDR2 (germline): LNHDA, SQIVND (reference sequence). Trimming removed 8 bases from V and 3 bases from J, with 11 bases in between. CDR3 sequence (DNA): TGTGCCAGTCGGGAACAGGGCTACAATGAGCAGTTCTTC. Its protein is CASREQGYNEQFF.

V usage is TRBV19 and J usage is TRBJ2-7; D might be TRBD2 (5 bases). Trimming stripped 6 bases from V and 5 bases from J, with 20 bases between. Germline V gene lookup returns CDR1 LNHDA and CDR2 SQIVND (reference sequence). This CDR3 is built from 15 residues. The CDR3 region is CASSLGSGPLNEQYF. Written as DNA, the CDR3 is TGTGCCAGTAGCTTAGGAAGCGGACCCCTGAACGAGCAGTACTTC. Full variable domain (outside the CDR3, taken from reference TRBV19 and TRBJ2-7): DGGITQSPKYLFRKEGQNVTLSCEQNLNHDAMYWYRQDPGQGLRLIYYSQIVNDFQKGDIAEGYSVSREKKESFPLTVTSAQKNPTAFYLCASSLGSGPLNEQYFGPGTRLTVT.

The chain carries TRBV28 and TRBJ2-7; no reliable D call. This CDR3 has 12 amino acids. Per the germline V gene, CDR1 is MDHEN and CDR2 is SYDVKM. Trimming removed 5 bases from V and 2 bases from J, with 7 bases in between. CDR3 region: CASSPRTYEQYF. CDR3 nucleotides: TGTGCCAGCAGTCCCAGGACCTACGAGCAGTACTTC.

The rearrangement links TRBV2 to TRBJ2-1; D not certain. This CDR3 has 14 amino acids. Trimming cost V 6 bases and J 7 bases, with 16 bases left between them. Germline CDR1 and CDR2: SNHLY and FYNNEI. As DNA, the CDR3 is TGTGCCAGCAGCCCACGGGTCCGTTGGAATGAGCAGTTCTTC. Translation gives CASSPRVRWNEQFF. Full variable domain (outside the CDR3, taken from reference TRBV2 and TRBJ2-1): EPEVTQTPSHQVTQMGQEVILRCVPISNHLYFYWYRQILGQKVEFLVSFYNNEISEKSEIFDDQFSVERPDGSNFTLKIRSTKLEDSAMYFCASSPRVRWNEQFFGPGTRLTVL.

V is TRBV6-5 and J is TRBJ1-1; D perhaps matches TRBD1 (6 bases). The V end lost 6 bases, the J end lost 0 bases, and 8 bases lay between the germline ends. CDR3 length: 13 amino acids. The germline V gene has CDR1 MNHEY and CDR2 SVGAGI. CDR3 bases: TGTGCCAGCAGCAGGGACATGAACACTGAAGCTTTCTTT. This gives the protein CASSRDMNTEAFF.

V and J are TRBV9 and TRBJ1-1; 9 bases match TRBD1. CDR1 is SGDLS and CDR2 is YYNGEE in the germline V gene. J was trimmed by 2 bases and V by 3 bases; bases with no gene match: 2. The CDR3 totals 14 residues. The CDR3 sequence: CASSGQGVNTEAFF. CDR3 coding DNA: TGTGCCAGCAGCGGACAGGGGGTAAACACTGAAGCTTTCTTT.

The rearrangement uses TRBV28 and TRBJ2-1, with TRBD2 as a possible D gene (6 bases). Trimming took off 8 bases at V and 0 bases at J, with 14 bases between the two ends. The length of the CDR3 is 15 residues. Germline values: CDR1 MDHEN, CDR2 SYDVKM. The CDR3: CASLQLAYSYNEQFF. The CDR3 coding sequence is TGTGCCAGCCTCCAACTAGCTTACTCCTACAATGAGCAGTTCTTC.

This chain uses TRBV28 with TRBJ2-7; D is perhaps TRBD2 (6 bases). Germline V lookup: CDR1 MDHEN, CDR2 SYDVKM. The CDR3 totals 15 residues. The V gene lost 3 bases and the J gene lost 5 bases, with 17 bases spanning the gap. CDR3 residues: CASSFGFGGVNEQYF. The CDR3 nucleotides are TGTGCCAGCAGTTTTGGCTTTGGAGGGGTGAACGAGCAGTACTTC.

This chain connects TRBV10-3 to TRBJ2-7; D uncertain. The CDR3 length is 12 residues. The V end was cut by 3 bases, the J end by 3 bases, with 6 bases between. Germline CDR1 is ENHRY and CDR2 is SYGVKD. CDR3 coding DNA: TGTGCCATCAGTGACAGCAGCTACGAGCAGTACTTC. This gives the protein CAISDSSYEQYF.

This chain links TRBV5-1 with TRBJ2-7; 7 bases are shared with TRBD1. CDR1 is SGHRS and CDR2 is YFSETQ in the germline V gene. There are 15 residues in the CDR3. The junction had 14 bases not matched to a gene; V was cut back by 6 bases and J by 5 bases. CDR3 sequence: CASMPHRGFSDEQYF. Written as DNA, the CDR3 is TGCGCCAGCATGCCTCACAGGGGTTTCTCGGACGAGCAGTACTTC.

The genes are TRBV19 and TRBJ2-1, with 10 bases that match TRBD2. With 3 bases clipped from V and 4 bases from J, the junction kept 3 bases outside the gene matches. Germline assignment: CDR1 LNHDA and CDR2 SQIVND (reference sequence). The CDR3 runs to 15 residues. Here the CDR3 reads CASSISGRGYNEQFF. The CDR3 DNA follows: TGTGCCAGTAGTATCAGCGGGAGGGGATACAATGAGCAGTTCTTC.

The chain carries TRBV7-2 and TRBJ1-3, with D possibly matching TRBD1 (6 bases). The germline V gene encodes CDR1 SGHTA and CDR2 FQGNSA. Trimming took off 6 bases at V and 2 bases at J, with 14 bases between the two ends. CDR3 size: 15 residues. The chain's CDR3 is CASRYNRVAGNTIYF. The CDR3 DNA reads as TGTGCCAGCAGGTACAACAGGGTAGCTGGAAACACCATATATTTT.

The chain uses TRBV29-1 and TRBJ2-3; D call uncertain. Trimming removed 7 bases at V and 6 bases at J, with 14 bases between. The CDR3 has 12 residues. Germline loops: CDR1 SQVTM, CDR2 ANQGSEA. CDR3 sequence (DNA): TGCAGCGCTCTGACACTTGGTGATACGCAGTATTTT. It yields the protein CSALTLGDTQYF.